This entry lists 24 T cell receptor beta chains sequenced from one sample in a study of tissue T cells after allogeneic stem cell transplantation. Time point defined: mouse harvest day 7 after allogeneic transplant. Each mouse received 10^7 T-cell-depleted marrow cells plus 10^6 splenic CD5+ T cells by tail vein. TCRdb's copy holds only in-frame clones and misses some; the assay was immunoSEQ multiplex PCR. The sample consists of thousands of clones, about 50% of them appearing once. The sample consisted of gut tissue. The receptors originated from a female BALB/c mouse given C57BL/6 T cells with graft-versus-host disease after an allogeneic hematopoietic cell transplant.

Concerning this clone: Germline and genes: mouse. The CDR3 goes on 1 residue after the read ends, and that part is filled in from the germline J gene. V usage is TRBV13-1 and J usage is TRBJ2-4; D unclear. This CDR3 comprises 16 residues. CDR1 NSHNY and CDR2 SYGAGN come from the germline V gene. V lost 0 bases and J lost 1, with 12 bases in between. The covered CDR3 bases are TGTGCCAGCAGTGATGGAGGACGGTCTGGTCAAAACACCTTGTAC. Translated, it gives CASSDGGRSGQNTLY. The full CDR3 is CASSDGGRSGQNTLYF.

Remarks on this clone: Here the gene names and germline are mouse. The read falls 1 residue short of the CDR3 end, and the missing part is taken from the germline J gene. This chain links TRBV23 with TRBJ2-1; the table names TRBD1, a call not compared with the DNA. This CDR3 has 14 amino acids. Germline values: CDR1 KGHTA, CDR2 FQNQQP. The CDR3 DNA, read in part, is TGCTCCAGCAGTCAAAGGGGAAGGAGTGCTGAGCAGTTC. It encodes CSSSQRGRSAEQF. In full, the CDR3 is CSSSQRGRSAEQFF.

About this clone: Genes and germline come from the mouse. CDR3 sequence: CASSLQGYEQYF. CDR3 DNA (partial): TGTGCCAGCAGTCTCCAGGGTTATGAACAGTAC. The J gene is TRBJ2-7, the V gene TRBV26; D may be TRBD1 (5 bases). The observed sequence ends 1 residue before the CDR3 terminus, with the missing tail filled in from the germline J gene. The V and J ends lost 3 bases and 4 bases respectively, with 7 bases between them. Germline V gene sequence: CDR1 KGHPV, CDR2 FQNQEV (reference sequence). This CDR3 spans 12 amino acids.

This clone is medium-sized within its sample. Gene labels here are mouse ones. The read terminates 1 residue before the CDR3 end, so the remaining end is supplied by the germline J gene. This chain uses TRBV14 with TRBJ2-3, with 10 bases fitting TRBD2. Germline V CDR1 and CDR2: SGHDT, FRDEAV. This CDR3 is 16 amino acids long. The trim removed 1 base at V and 2 bases at J, leaving 4 bases unmatched. The sequenced part of the CDR3 DNA is TGTGCCAGCAGTTTCCCTGGGGGGGCTATTGCAGAAACGCTGTAT. The encoded protein is CASSFPGGAIAETLY. The whole CDR3 reads CASSFPGGAIAETLYF.

This clone turned up a few times. Gene and germline names: mouse. The missing CDR3 end, 1 residue past where the read stops, is filled in from the germline J gene. The chain employs TRBV4 and TRBJ2-4; D may be TRBD2 (6 bases). CDR1 and CDR2 (germline): LGHDT, YNNKQL (reference sequence). The germline V and J ends were trimmed by 4 bases and 6 bases, with 8 bases remaining between them. The CDR3 has 12 amino acids. CDR3 DNA (partial): TGTGCCAGCAGCTCCGGGGGGAACACCTTGTAC. Protein sequence: CASSSGGNTLY. The entire CDR3 reads CASSSGGNTLYF.

Points on this clone: The gene names here belong to mouse. Sequencing ends 1 residue short of the CDR3 end; the germline J gene provides the rest. This chain links TRBV2 with TRBJ1-6, with 12 bases fitting TRBD1. TRBJ1-6 is an ORF; its function is uncertain. The CDR3 totals 15 residues. From germline, CDR1 is LGHNA and CDR2 YSYQKL. V was clipped by 4 bases and J by 9 bases; unmatched bases: 4. CDR3 amino acids: CASSRDRGLGSPLYF. The CDR3 bases that were read are TGTGCCAGCAGCCGGGACAGGGGGCTTGGTTCGCCCCTCTAC.

As for this clone: Gene names are mouse gene names. Read coverage stops 1 residue before the CDR3 terminus; the germline J gene supplies the remainder. The gene calls are TRBV4 and TRBJ2-5; TRBD2 agrees at 11 bases. The germline V gene encodes CDR1 LGHDT and CDR2 YNNKQL (reference sequence). The CDR3 length is 14 residues. Trimming removed 4 bases from V and 8 bases from J; junction bases left unmatched: 5. The sequenced part of the CDR3 DNA is TGTGCCAGCAGCTCGGACTGGGGGGACGGCACCCAGTAC. It codes for CASSSDWGDGTQY. The entire CDR3 sequence reads CASSSDWGDGTQYF.

This clone was found once. Gene labels here are mouse ones. The read halts 1 residue ahead of the CDR3 end, with the missing end drawn from the germline J gene. The chain employs TRBV5 and TRBJ2-7, with 10 bases that match TRBD2. Trimming cost V 6 bases and J 4 bases; bases outside gene matches: 6. Germline V CDR1 and CDR2: LGHNA, YNLKQL (reference sequence). The CDR3 is made up of 14 amino acids. The CDR3 is CASRYDWGVYEQYF. The covered CDR3 bases are TGTGCCAGCAGATACGACTGGGGGGTTTATGAACAGTAC.

The table lists this clone with a few counts. Germline and genes: mouse. The CDR3 extends 1 residue past the end of the read, so its final part is completed from the germline J gene. Other nucleotide sequences from this sample produce the same CDR3. The gene calls are TRBV26 and TRBJ1-3; D might be TRBD1 (5 bases). Germline V gene lookup returns CDR1 KGHPV and CDR2 FQNQEV (reference sequence). CDR3 size: 14 residues. Trimming took off 3 bases at V and 0 bases at J, with 6 bases between the two ends. CDR3 protein: CASSLGVSGNTLYF. The DNA read from the CDR3 is TGTGCCAGCAGTCTAGGGGTTTCTGGAAATACGCTCTAT.

This clone was detected only a few times. Gene names and germline refer to mouse. The observed sequence ends 1 residue before the CDR3 terminus, with the missing tail filled in from the germline J gene. The rearrangement uses TRBV26 and TRBJ2-4, with D unresolved. The germline CDR1 and CDR2 sequences are KGHPV and FQNQEV (reference sequence). Trimming took 3 bases from V and 0 from J, leaving 7 bases between them. The CDR3 sequence is 14 residues long. The CDR3 protein is CASSLPFSQNTLYF. The DNA read from the CDR3 is TGTGCCAGCAGTCTTCCGTTTAGTCAAAACACCTTGTAC.

This clone was recorded only once. Mouse gene names apply. The read finishes 1 residue shy of the CDR3 end, and the germline J gene is used to complete it. The rearrangement links TRBV15 to TRBJ1-1; no firm D call. In germline, CDR1 is SGHND, CDR2 FRSKSL. The V end lost 2 bases, the J end lost 2 bases, and 3 bases lay between the germline ends. There are 12 residues in the CDR3. CDR3 DNA (partial): TGTGCCAGCAGTTTATCCAACACAGAAGTCTTC. Translation: CASSLSNTEVF. The whole CDR3 reads CASSLSNTEVFF.

Details on this clone: The listed genes are named as in mouse. Here the CDR3 reads CASSLRGRYSDYTF. Incomplete CDR3 DNA: TGTGCCAGCTCTCTCAGGGGGCGCTACTCCGACTACACC. The rearrangement links TRBV12-1 to TRBJ1-2; TRBD1 matches at 7 bases. Read sequence stops 1 residue before the CDR3 end, and the germline J gene provides the missing end. The CDR3 runs 14 residues. The trim removed 0 bases at V and 3 bases at J, leaving 3 bases unmatched. From germline, CDR1 is SGHSN and CDR2 HYEKVE.

Points on this clone: Germline and genes here are mouse. Coverage ceases 1 residue before the CDR3 finishes, and the germline J gene fills in the end. The chain has TRBV26 and TRBJ2-5; D might be TRBD2 (6 bases). Per germline, CDR1 KGHPV and CDR2 FQNQEV (reference sequence). This CDR3 has 13 residues. Trimming shortened V by 4 bases and J by 3 bases, and 8 bases separated the two germline ends. This chain's CDR3 is CASSQGLQDTQYF. The DNA read from the CDR3 is TGTGCCAGCAGTCAGGGACTTCAAGACACCCAGTAC.

This clone was recorded only once. The listed genes are named as in mouse. The CDR3 is cut off 1 residue early in the read; its end comes from the germline J gene. The chain recombines TRBV20 with TRBJ2-4; the D is unclear. The CDR3 has 13 residues. Trimming removed 0 bases at V and 1 base at J, with 5 bases between. CDR1 is GFQATS, CDR2 STVNSAI, per germline. The CDR3 is CGARESGQNTLYF. The DNA read from the CDR3 is TGTGGTGCTAGGGAATCGGGTCAAAACACCTTGTAC.

About this clone: Germline and genes here are mouse. The read comes to an end 1 residue before the CDR3 does, leaving the germline J gene to fill in the end. The chain uses TRBV3 and TRBJ2-7, with a tentative D call TRBD2 (5 bases). The germline CDR1 and CDR2 sequences are SNHLY and FYNGKV (reference sequence). The CDR3 runs to 13 residues. V was clipped by 3 bases and J by 2 bases, with 8 bases between them. Incomplete CDR3 DNA: TGTGCCAGCAGCTTCGCTGGGACCTATGAACAGTAC. Protein sequence: CASSFAGTYEQY. In full, the CDR3 is CASSFAGTYEQYF.

A note on this clone: Germline and genes here are mouse. The read gets to within 1 residue of the CDR3 end, and the germline J gene fills in the rest. This rearrangement joins TRBV19 to TRBJ2-4, with D maybe TRBD1 (6 bases). The length of the CDR3 is 14 residues. The V end was cut by 4 bases, the J end by 0 bases, with 9 bases between. Germline V CDR1 and CDR2: FNHDT, SITEND (reference sequence). The DNA read from the CDR3 is TGTGCCAGCAGTCCCGGGACAAGTCAAAACACCTTGTAC. Translation: CASSPGTSQNTLY. In full, the CDR3 reads CASSPGTSQNTLYF.

As concerns this clone: Each gene name is a mouse one. The DNA ends 1 residue before the CDR3 does, and the rest of the CDR3 is filled in from the germline J gene. The chain couples TRBV2 to TRBJ1-6; 7 positions agree with TRBD1. TRBJ1-6 is filed as an ORF, its function uncertain. The CDR3 consists of 20 residues. The germline CDR1 and CDR2 sequences are LGHNA and YSYQKL. V trimming: 2 bases; J trimming: 0 bases; junction bases outside the gene matches: 13. The CDR3 region is CASSQRGGAGFYSYNSPLYF. The sequenced CDR3 bases are TGTGCCAGCAGCCAACGAGGGGGCGCGGGGTTTTATTCCTATAATTCGCCCCTCTAC.

Turning to this clone: Any gene name here is a mouse gene name. The read terminates 1 residue before the CDR3 end, so the remaining end is supplied by the germline J gene. The V and J genes are TRBV13-1 and TRBJ2-4; TRBD1 or TRBD2 may be the D gene (6 bases each). CDR1 is NSHNY and CDR2 is SYGAGN in the germline V gene. V was trimmed by 1 base and J by 8 bases, leaving 11 bases between them. The CDR3 is 13 residues long. The CDR3 sequence is CASSDRGEPTLYF. The CDR3 DNA, read in part, is TGTGCCAGCAGTGATAGGGGGGAGCCCACCTTGTAC.

With respect to this clone: Gene and germline names: mouse. The read is 1 residue too short to cover the CDR3 end, so that end is filled in from the germline J gene. V is TRBV12-1 and J is TRBJ2-4; D ambiguous. The V gene lost 3 bases and the J gene lost 1 base, with 7 bases spanning the gap. The CDR3 contains 13 residues. Germline assignment: CDR1 SGHSN and CDR2 HYEKVE. CDR3 loop: CASSDGGQNTLYF. Partial CDR3 DNA: TGTGCCAGCTCTGATGGAGGTCAAAACACCTTGTAC.

For this clone: All gene names here are mouse names. The read falls 1 residue short of the CDR3 end, and the missing part is taken from the germline J gene. V gene TRBV26 combines with J gene TRBJ2-5, with TRBD2 identical over 13 bases. The V gene's germline CDR1 is KGHPV and CDR2 FQNQEV (reference sequence). V lost 6 bases, J lost 6 bases, and 0 bases stayed unmatched. The CDR3 loop spans 13 amino acids. CDR3 bases read: TGTGCCAGCAGGGGACTGGGGGGGGACACCCAGTAC. Translating it yields CASRGLGGDTQY. The full CDR3 sequence reads CASRGLGGDTQYF.

Concerning this clone itself: The gene names here belong to mouse. The missing CDR3 end, 1 residue past where the read stops, is filled in from the germline J gene. The chain couples TRBV15 to TRBJ1-1; D is possibly TRBD1 (6 bases). Per the germline V gene, CDR1 is SGHND and CDR2 is FRSKSL. V was cut by 5 bases and J by 0 bases, with 10 bases left in between. The CDR3 has 14 amino acids. The CDR3 bases that were read are TGTGCCAGCAGTCCGACAGGAGCAAACACAGAAGTCTTC. Its protein product is CASSPTGANTEVF. The complete CDR3 protein is CASSPTGANTEVFF.

This clone was seen more than once but under ten times. Gene names are the mouse ones. The DNA ends 1 residue before the CDR3 does, and the rest of the CDR3 is filled in from the germline J gene. The J gene is TRBJ1-6, the V gene TRBV12-1; D gene uncertain. TRBJ1-6 is an ORF for which the function is uncertain. The CDR3 totals 14 residues. The V end lost 1 base, the J end lost 0 bases, and 3 bases lay between the germline ends. CDR1 and CDR2 (germline): SGHSN, HYEKVE. The covered CDR3 bases are TGTGCCAGCTCTCTATCTTCCTATAATTCGCCCCTCTAC. Its protein is CASSLSSYNSPLY. The full CDR3 protein is CASSLSSYNSPLYF.

This clone has a handful of counts. All gene names here are mouse names. The read gets to within 1 residue of the CDR3 end, and the germline J gene fills in the rest. The rearrangement uses TRBV26 and TRBJ2-7; 12 bases map to TRBD1. The CDR3 is 14 residues long. J was trimmed by 6 bases and V by 2 bases; bases with no gene match: 2. The V gene's germline CDR1 is KGHPV and CDR2 FQNQEV (reference sequence). The CDR3 loop is CASSLRDRGLEQYF. The DNA read from the CDR3 is TGTGCCAGCAGTCTGAGGGACAGGGGGCTTGAACAGTAC.

Comment on this clone: Gene names and germline refer to mouse. The CDR3 region is CASTPEDTQYF. Partial CDR3 DNA: TGTGCCAGCACCCCGGAAGACACCCAGTAC. The V gene is TRBV15, the J gene TRBJ2-5, with D unresolved. The read ends 1 residue shy of where the CDR3 ends; the end is completed using the germline J gene. The length of the CDR3 is 11 residues. Germline CDR1 is SGHND and CDR2 is FRSKSL. With 7 bases removed from V and 4 bases from J, the gap between germline ends came to 6 bases.